The clone carrying this T cell receptor beta chain was seen only a few times. The antigen remains undetermined. The data were taken from a study of T-cell memory formation after mild COVID-19. Findings and caveats of the study: CD4+ contracting clones lay mainly in CM and EM, CD8+ ones in EMRA. The study detected some responding clones in pre-infection memory, suggesting cross-reactive memory joined.

Germline V gene data show CDR1 as MGHDK and CDR2 as SYGVNS. Between the trimmed V and J ends, which lost 3 bases and 5 bases, there was a span of 16 bases. The CDR3 runs to 15 residues. TCR alpha and TCR beta cDNA libraries carrying sample barcodes and UMIs came from 5'RACE with constant-segment primers. TCRdb re-called the 5' RACE reads through MiXCR, storing one row per CDR3 protein. This table holds approximately 300,000 distinct CDR3 sequences, 8.2% found once. This sequence joins TRBV25-1 and TRBJ2-5; D may be TRBD2 (5 bases). This clonotype was sampled from a man aged 18 to 30 who had mild COVID-19 (a few samples of this study predate the infection). Cell type and time point are not known. What was sequenced was PBMCs or a T cell subset sorted from them (not recorded which). CDR3 nucleotide sequence: TGTGCCAGCAGTGATCGGGATCCCCCGGGGGAGACCCAGTACTTC. Its translation is CASSDRDPPGETQYF.